Following are 20 T cell receptor beta chains from one sample sequenced in a study of regulatory T cells in long-lasting Graves disease. Time point in this sample: persistent/refractory GD, antithyroid drugs over 5 years with positive TRAb. From RNA extracted from PBMCs, the TCR library was made. According to the study, TCR beta libraries were built with iRepertoire HTBI primers and CDR3-region Arm-PCR. One entry per CDR3 protein, called by TCRdb with MiXCR from the multiplex PCR reads. Of 400,000 or so distinct CDR3 sequences detected, 20% appear once; the ten largest clones hold more than 20%. The specimen comprised peripheral blood mononuclear cells (PBMCs), sampled when the disease was refractory, from a patient treated with antithyroid drugs. The source of these receptors is a female donor with Graves disease.

This clonotype has a count of ten or more. V is TRBV6-5 and J is TRBJ2-5; no clear D. V was trimmed by 1 base and J by 4 bases, leaving 13 bases between them. CDR3 length: 15 residues. Germline-derived CDR1 and CDR2 are MNHEY and SVGAGI. CDR3 sequence reads: CASSYFPRTGETQYF. In nucleotides, the CDR3 is TGTGCCAGCAGTTACTTCCCCCGGACGGGAGAGACCCAGTACTTC.

V usage is TRBV10-3 and J usage is TRBJ2-7; D not certain. Trimming shortened V by 3 bases and J by 3 bases, and 6 bases separated the two germline ends. This CDR3 contains 12 residues. Germline values: CDR1 ENHRY, CDR2 SYGVKD. The CDR3 region is CAISEKGYEQYF. DNA of the CDR3: TGTGCCATCAGTGAAAAGGGCTACGAGCAGTACTTC.

This clonotype was recorded a few times. This chain uses TRBV10-2 with TRBJ2-7; 9 bases fit TRBD1. The CDR3 length is 14 residues. J gave up 3 bases and V 8 bases, and 8 bases lay outside the gene matches. Germline V gives CDR1 WSHSY, CDR2 SAAADI. The chain's CDR3 is CASQQRTGVYEQYF. The CDR3 DNA sequence: TGCGCCAGCCAACAGCGGACAGGGGTCTACGAGCAGTACTTC.

This clonotype was observed at least ten times. V is TRBV28 and J is TRBJ2-5; no reliable D call. Germline assignment: CDR1 MDHEN and CDR2 SYDVKM. The V end was cut by 6 bases, the J end by 0 bases, with 5 bases between. The CDR3 covers 12 residues. CDR3 DNA sequence: TGTGCCAGCAGACAGAACCAAGAGACCCAGTACTTC. This gives the protein CASRQNQETQYF.

There are many counts of this clonotype. The genes are TRBV6-9 and TRBJ1-4; unclear D gene. CDR1 is MNHGY, CDR2 SVAAGI, per germline. Trimming took 0 bases from V and 8 from J, leaving 25 bases between them. The CDR3 spans 19 residues. The CDR3: CASSYSSCHRPGKSEKLFF. CDR3 coding DNA: TGTGCCAGCAGTTATTCTTCATGTCACCGACCGGGCAAATCGGAAAAACTGTTTTTT.

The V and J genes are TRBV14 and TRBJ2-5; D may match TRBD1 or TRBD2 (5 bases each). V lost 0 bases and J 5 bases, leaving 13 bases between the germline ends. The V gene's germline CDR1 is SGHDN and CDR2 FVKESK. This CDR3 is built from 15 residues. The CDR3 DNA sequence: TGTGCCAGCAGCCAAGAATGGGGACGTTGGGAGACCCAGTACTTC. It is translated as CASSQEWGRWETQYF.

The gene calls are TRBV12-3 or TRBV12-4 and TRBJ2-1, with D possibly matching TRBD1 (6 bases). Trimming removed 7 bases from V and 0 bases from J, with 13 bases in between. The CDR3 runs 15 residues. In DNA, the CDR3 is TGTGCCAGCAACTCCAGGGGAAGCTCCTACAATGAGCAGTTCTTC. Its protein is CASNSRGSSYNEQFF.

The CDR3, as DNA: TGTGCCAGTACCCTCGGGGCAGCGAACTATGGCTACACCTTC. Amino acid sequence: CASTLGAANYGYTF. The rearrangement links TRBV19 to TRBJ1-2, with D tentatively TRBD1 (5 bases). This CDR3 spans 14 amino acids. V was pared by 7 bases and J by 2 bases, with 14 bases between. Germline V gene data show CDR1 as LNHDA and CDR2 as SQIVND (reference sequence). The variable domain in full, completed from reference TRBV19 and TRBJ1-2, reads DGGITQSPKYLFRKEGQNVTLSCEQNLNHDAMYWYRQDPGQGLRLIYYSQIVNDFQKGDIAEGYSVSREKKESFPLTVTSAQKNPTAFYLCASTLGAANYGYTFGSGTRLTVV.

This clonotype was found many times. The rearrangement links TRBV2 to TRBJ2-5; 11 bases line up with TRBD2. Germline assignment: CDR1 SNHLY and CDR2 FYNNEI. V dropped 5 bases and J dropped 6; count of bases not matched to a gene: 5. This CDR3 has 14 residues. CDR3 region: CASSTSGSRKTQYF. The CDR3 region has the DNA TGTGCCAGCAGTACTAGCGGGAGTCGGAAGACCCAGTACTTC.

This clonotype was seen many times. The rearrangement uses TRBV6-1 and TRBJ2-5, with a tentative D call TRBD1 (6 bases). The CDR3 consists of 13 residues. Trimming stripped 3 bases from V and 5 bases from J, with 10 bases between. Germline V gene data show CDR1 as MNHNS and CDR2 as SASEGT. CDR3 protein: CASSDRGGETQYF. In DNA, the CDR3 is TGTGCCAGCAGTGACAGGGGTGGCGAGACCCAGTACTTC.

The chain uses TRBV28 and TRBJ2-1; TRBD1 might be the D (7 bases). Germline V gene lookup returns CDR1 MDHEN and CDR2 SYDVKM. The CDR3 spans 17 residues. V was shortened by 5 bases and J by 5 bases, with 22 bases between the two germline ends. The CDR3 sequence is CASSTYQQGGKDNEQFF. CDR3 sequence (DNA): TGTGCCAGCAGTACTTACCAGCAGGGGGGCAAGGACAATGAGCAGTTCTTC.

V is TRBV24-1 and J is TRBJ2-1; D unresolved. The V and J ends lost 3 bases and 4 bases respectively, with 6 bases between them. Germline loops: CDR1 KGHDR, CDR2 SFDVKD. This CDR3 is 13 amino acids long. In DNA, the CDR3 is TGTGCCACCAGTGATATCGGTTACAATGAGCAGTTCTTC. It yields the protein CATSDIGYNEQFF.

V usage is TRBV7-9 and J usage is TRBJ1-5; 12 bases map to TRBD1. Germline values: CDR1 SEHNR, CDR2 FQNEAQ (reference sequence). The junction had 1 base not matched to a gene; V was cut back by 3 bases and J by 7 bases. The CDR3 consists of 14 residues. CDR3 sequence (DNA): TGTGCCAGCAGCTTCGGGACAGGGGGCCAGCCCCAGCATTTT. This sequence encodes CASSFGTGGQPQHF.

This clonotype was detected a few times. Given a much more abundant clone one base away, this may be a read error. The gene calls are TRBV6-1 and TRBJ2-7; D is possibly TRBD1 (6 bases). Germline lookup yields CDR1 MNHNS and CDR2 SASEGT. The CDR3 covers 14 residues. Deletions cut 8 bases from V and 0 bases from J, with 14 bases between. CDR3 coding DNA: TGTGCCAGCGGTGGACGGGACAACTCCTACGAGCAGTACTTC. It translates to CASGGRDNSYEQYF.

This clonotype was found a few times. The chain uses TRBV27 and TRBJ1-1; D is uncertain. From germline, CDR1 is MNHEY and CDR2 SMNVEV (reference sequence). Trimming took off 5 bases at V and 5 bases at J, with 15 bases between the two ends. The CDR3 runs 14 residues. CDR3 sequence (DNA): TGTGCCAGCAGTCGGTGGACGAAGAGGACTGAAGCTTTCTTT. Amino acids: CASSRWTKRTEAFF.

V and J are TRBV18 and TRBJ1-2, with D uncertain. The germline gives CDR1 KGHSH, CDR2 LQKENI. This CDR3 region has 15 residues. Trimming pared 3 bases from V and 5 bases from J, leaving 16 bases between. The DNA for the CDR3 is TGTGCCAGCTCACCGGCGGAGGTGGGATCATATGGCTACACCTTC. Amino acids: CASSPAEVGSYGYTF. Supplemented by reference TRBV18 and TRBJ1-2, the full variable domain reads NAGVMQNPRHLVRRRGQEARLRCSPMKGHSHVYWYRQLPEEGLKFMVYLQKENIIDESGMPKERFSAEFPKEGPSILRIQQVVRGDSAAYFCASSPAEVGSYGYTFGSGTRLTVV.

The chain uses TRBV7-9 and TRBJ2-2; the D gene is possibly TRBD2 (6 bases). The CDR3 loop spans 13 amino acids. Germline V gene data show CDR1 as SEHNR and CDR2 as FQNEAQ (reference sequence). V lost 3 bases and J lost 7, with 9 bases in between. CDR3 nucleotide sequence: TGTGCCAGCAGCTTGGGGGGAATCGGGGAGCTGTTTTTT. It translates to CASSLGGIGELFF.

CDR3 in DNA: TGTGCCACCAGTGATGTATCCACCGGGGAGCTGTTTTTT. This translates into CATSDVSTGELFF. The rearrangement links TRBV24-1 to TRBJ2-2; no clear D gene. The CDR3 has 13 amino acids. V was shortened by 3 bases and J by 4 bases, with 5 bases between the two germline ends. CDR1 is KGHDR and CDR2 is SFDVKD in the germline V gene.

The table lists this clonotype with a few counts. The V and J genes are TRBV27 and TRBJ1-5, with D possibly being TRBD1 (5 bases). This CDR3 comprises 15 residues. Trimming cost V 6 bases and J 6 bases, with 18 bases left between them. Germline values: CDR1 MNHEY, CDR2 SMNVEV (reference sequence). The CDR3 sequence is CASSQQVGPLQPQHF. The CDR3 coding sequence is TGTGCCAGCAGCCAACAGGTTGGGCCTCTTCAGCCCCAGCATTTT.

The rearrangement uses TRBV6-8 and TRBJ2-2; perhaps D is TRBD1 or TRBD2 (6 bases each). The CDR3 sequence is 15 residues long. Trimming left V 7 bases short and J 6 bases short, with 18 bases between. Germline V gene sequence: CDR1 MNHGY, CDR2 SAAAGT. The CDR3 region has the DNA TGTGCCAGCAACCCAGGGGCTAGCGACCCCGGGGAGCTGTTTTTT. Translating it yields CASNPGASDPGELFF.